What follows are 13 T cell receptor beta chains derived from one specimen sequenced in a study of T-cell reconstitution after alpha-beta-depleted transplantation in children. Construction of the TCRbeta library involved unique molecular identifiers. A single record per CDR3 protein comes from TCRdb applying MiXCR to the PCR reads. The table shows a few hundred thousand distinct CDR3 sequences, with 20% to 30% occurring only once. The material was PBMCs, obtained before TCRalphabeta/CD19-depleted stem cell transplant. The origin of the receptors is a girl aged 2 to 9 with Fanconi anemia, due to receive a stem cell transplant.

This clonotype was counted only a few times. The chain recombines TRBV20-1 with TRBJ2-7, with D uncertain. Per the germline V gene, CDR1 is DFQATT and CDR2 is SNEGSKA (reference sequence). This CDR3 is built from 15 residues. The ends were cut back, 0 bases at V and 0 bases at J, with 12 bases in the middle. The chain's CDR3 is CSARDTAGPSYEQYF. DNA of the CDR3: TGCAGTGCTAGAGATACGGCAGGTCCCTCCTACGAGCAGTACTTC.

This clonotype appeared a few times. V and J are TRBV5-1 and TRBJ1-2, with 7 bases lining up with TRBD1. Per germline, CDR1 SGHRS and CDR2 YFSETQ. The CDR3 spans 15 residues. V lost 0 bases, J lost 2 bases, and 4 bases stayed unmatched. Here the CDR3 DNA reads TGCGCCAGCAGCTTGGAGGCGACAGGGAACTATGGCTACACCTTC. This translates into CASSLEATGNYGYTF.

The V and J genes are TRBV18 and TRBJ2-6; 7 positions agree with TRBD2. The CDR3 sequence is 17 residues long. Germline CDR1 is KGHSH and CDR2 is LQKENI. Unmatched junction bases numbered 8, after V lost 6 bases and J lost 0 bases. This CDR3 reads CASSPSGEISGANVLTF. The DNA for the CDR3 is TGTGCCAGCTCGCCGAGCGGGGAGATCTCTGGGGCCAACGTCCTGACTTTC.

The chain combines TRBV7-3 with TRBJ2-5; 9 positions match TRBD1. The CDR3 is 14 amino acids. Losses at the gene ends were 3 bases for V and 4 bases for J; bases not matched to a gene: 3. Germline CDR1 reads SGHTA; CDR2 reads FQGTGA. The CDR3 coding sequence is TGTGCCAGCAGCTTCGGGACAGGGAGAGAGACCCAGTACTTC. Translation: CASSFGTGRETQYF.

This chain connects TRBV5-1 to TRBJ2-3, with no clear D. The CDR3 sequence is 16 residues long. CDR1 is SGHRS, CDR2 YFSETQ, per germline. The ends were cut back, 4 bases at V and 6 bases at J, with 21 bases in the middle. In nucleotides, the CDR3 is TGCGCCAGCAGCCAGACGGTCCCCCTCAAGACGGATACGCAGTATTTT. The encoded protein is CASSQTVPLKTDTQYF.

A few counts support this clonotype. Relative to the germline gene, one junction end is altered; a read error may explain this. This chain links TRBV2 with TRBJ2-3; perhaps D is TRBD1 or TRBD2 (5 bases each). The CDR3 is 18 residues long. Germline V gene lookup returns CDR1 SNHLY and CDR2 FYNNEI. The CDR3 DNA follows: TGTGCCATCAGTTTTCAAAAGGGTTGGGGGTCCATGGCAGATACGCAGTATTTT. This translates into CAISFQKGWGSMADTQYF.

There are many counts of this clonotype. V is TRBV5-6 and J is TRBJ2-1; D not resolved. The germline gives CDR1 SGHDT, CDR2 YYEEEE. Between the trimmed V and J ends, which lost 4 bases and 7 bases, there was a span of 12 bases. The CDR3 runs 13 residues. The CDR3 loop is CASSLAQRNEQFF. For the CDR3, the DNA is TGTGCCAGCAGCCTCGCTCAGCGAAATGAGCAGTTCTTC.

CDR3: CASSLLASGSLPSSYNEQFF. The CDR3 DNA reads as TGTGCCAGCAGTCTTCTCGCTAGCGGGAGTCTTCCTAGCTCCTACAATGAGCAGTTCTTC. V usage is TRBV12-3 or TRBV12-4 and J usage is TRBJ2-1, with 10 bases aligning to TRBD2. CDR3 length: 20 residues. Trimming took 5 bases from V and 0 from J; bases not matched to a gene: 16.

This clonotype was seen repeatedly, ten times or more. This chain links TRBV29-1 with TRBJ2-3; a weak D match, TRBD2 (6 bases). The CDR3 spans 13 residues. The germline V gene encodes CDR1 SQVTM and CDR2 ANQGSEA. V lost 2 bases, J lost 4 bases, and 10 bases lay in between. The CDR3 spells CSVELATPDTQYF. In nucleotides, the CDR3 is TGCAGCGTTGAACTAGCGACCCCAGATACGCAGTATTTT.

This clonotype was seen ten or more times. J is TRBJ2-7 and V is TRBV10-3; tentatively, D is TRBD2 (6 bases). The V gene's germline CDR1 is ENHRY and CDR2 SYGVKD. V lost 5 bases and J 2 bases, leaving 25 bases between the germline ends. The CDR3 totals 18 residues. As DNA, the CDR3 is TGTGCCATCAGTATTCAACCCGGGACTCCTGATACAGCCTACGAGCAGTACTTC. Translated: CAISIQPGTPDTAYEQYF.

There are many counts of this clonotype. The rearrangement joins TRBV12-3 or TRBV12-4 to TRBJ2-5; 14 bases map to TRBD2. The CDR3 is 17 amino acids. The ends lost 0 bases at V and 4 bases at J; junction bases unmatched: 4. This CDR3 reads CASSLAGLAGVGETQYF. CDR3 DNA: TGTGCCAGCAGTTTAGCGGGACTAGCGGGAGTGGGAGAGACCCAGTACTTC.

This clonotype was seen many times. The rearrangement joins TRBV20-1 to TRBJ1-4, with unresolved D. The ends were cut back, 0 bases at V and 10 bases at J, with 6 bases in the middle. The CDR3 is 11 amino acids. Germline-derived CDR1 and CDR2 are DFQATT and SNEGSKA (reference sequence). The CDR3 sequence is CSARDPAKLFF. The CDR3 DNA is TGCAGTGCTAGAGACCCAGCAAAACTGTTTTTT.

This chain joins TRBV27 and TRBJ2-7, with D perhaps assigned TRBD1 or TRBD2 (5 bases each). Germline CDR1 reads MNHEY; CDR2 reads SMNVEV (reference sequence). V lost 5 bases, J lost 3 bases, and 17 bases lay in between. The CDR3 is made up of 15 amino acids. For the CDR3, the DNA is TGTGCCAGCAGTCCCCCCAGCGAGGGGCACTACGAGCAGTACTTC. It translates to CASSPPSEGHYEQYF.